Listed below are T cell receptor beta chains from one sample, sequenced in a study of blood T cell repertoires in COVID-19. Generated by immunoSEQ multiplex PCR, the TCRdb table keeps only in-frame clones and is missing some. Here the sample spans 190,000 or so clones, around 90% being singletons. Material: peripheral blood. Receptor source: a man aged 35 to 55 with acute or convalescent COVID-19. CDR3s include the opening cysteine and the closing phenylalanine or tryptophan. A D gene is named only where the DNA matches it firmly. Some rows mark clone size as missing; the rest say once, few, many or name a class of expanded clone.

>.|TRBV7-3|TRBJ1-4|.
CASSLTRGGELFF
TGTGCCAGCAGCTTAACGCGGGGAGGGGAACTGTTTTTT
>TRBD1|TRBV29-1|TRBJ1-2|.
CSATATGNYGYTF
TGCAGCGCTACGGCGACAGGGAACTATGGCTACACCTTC
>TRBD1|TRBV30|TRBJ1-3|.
CGTPGQGTSGNTIYF
TGTGGGACTCCGGGACAGGGGACCTCTGGAAACACCATATATTTT
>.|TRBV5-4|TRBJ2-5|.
CASSLAGGGGETQYF
TGTGCCAGCAGCTTGGCCGGAGGTGGCGGGGAGACCCAGTACTTC
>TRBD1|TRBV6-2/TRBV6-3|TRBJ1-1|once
CASSYFYRGNTEAFF
TGTGCCAGCAGTTACTTTTACAGGGGGAACACTGAAGCTTTCTTT
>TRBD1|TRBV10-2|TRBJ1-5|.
CASSESGTGVNQPQHF
TGCGCCAGCAGTGAAAGCGGGACAGGGGTTAATCAGCCCCAGCATTTT
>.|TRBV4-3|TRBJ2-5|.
CASSQGLSWGGGQETQYF
TGCGCCAGCAGCCAGGGTCTCTCCTGGGGGGGCGGGCAGGAGACCCAGTACTTC
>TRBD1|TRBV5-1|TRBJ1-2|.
CASSLDGQGARNYGYTF
TGCGCCAGCAGCTTGGACGGACAGGGCGCCCGTAACTATGGCTACACCTTC
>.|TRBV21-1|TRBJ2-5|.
CASSLGLAARETQYF
TGTGCCAGCAGCTTAGGACTAGCGGCTCGGGAGACCCAGTACTTC
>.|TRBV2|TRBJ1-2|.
CASFRDRTNYGYTF
TGTGCCAGCTTCAGAGACAGAACTAACTATGGCTACACCTTC
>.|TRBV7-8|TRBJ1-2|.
CASSSTVIYGYTF
TGTGCCAGCAGCTCGACAGTGATCTATGGCTACACCTTC
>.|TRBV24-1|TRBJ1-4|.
CATSDSTATNEKLFF
TGTGCCACCAGTGATTCGACAGCAACTAATGAAAAACTGTTTTTT
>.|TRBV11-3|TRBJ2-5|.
CASSQGGQRETQYF
TGTGCCAGCAGCCAGGGGGGCCAACGGGAGACCCAGTACTTC
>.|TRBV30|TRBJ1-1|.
CAWRPGYTEAFF
TGTGCCTGGCGCCCGGGATACACTGAAGCTTTCTTT
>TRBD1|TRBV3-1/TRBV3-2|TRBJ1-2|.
CASSRRQGDYGYTF
TGTGCCAGCAGCCGTCGACAGGGGGACTATGGCTACACCTTC
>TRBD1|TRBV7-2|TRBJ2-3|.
CASSLAGRGPTDTQYF
TGTGCCAGCAGCTTAGCGGGTAGGGGGCCAACAGATACGCAGTATTTT
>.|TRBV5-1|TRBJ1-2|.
CASSDPSGDGYTF
TGCGCCAGCAGCGACCCTTCGGGGGATGGCTACACCTTC
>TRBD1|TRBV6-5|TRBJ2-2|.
CASRDRDRGGGELFF
TGTGCCAGCAGGGACCGGGACAGGGGCGGCGGGGAGCTGTTTTTT
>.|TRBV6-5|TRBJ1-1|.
CASSYGGELGAFF
TGTGCCAGCAGTTACGGGGGGGAACTGGGGGCTTTCTTT
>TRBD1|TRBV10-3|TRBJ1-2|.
CAISESGTGANYGYTF
TGTGCCATCAGTGAGTCGGGGACAGGAGCTAACTATGGCTACACCTTC
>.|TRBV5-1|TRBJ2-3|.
CASSPDRPSTDTQYF
TGCGCCAGCAGCCCGGACAGACCTAGCACAGATACGCAGTATTTT
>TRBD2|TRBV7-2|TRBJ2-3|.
CASSLPLERGGTDTQYF
TGTGCCAGCAGCTTACCCCTGGAGCGGGGGGGCACAGATACGCAGTATTTT
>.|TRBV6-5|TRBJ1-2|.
CASSYSTGYYGYTF
TGTGCCAGCAGTTACTCCACAGGATACTATGGCTACACCTTC